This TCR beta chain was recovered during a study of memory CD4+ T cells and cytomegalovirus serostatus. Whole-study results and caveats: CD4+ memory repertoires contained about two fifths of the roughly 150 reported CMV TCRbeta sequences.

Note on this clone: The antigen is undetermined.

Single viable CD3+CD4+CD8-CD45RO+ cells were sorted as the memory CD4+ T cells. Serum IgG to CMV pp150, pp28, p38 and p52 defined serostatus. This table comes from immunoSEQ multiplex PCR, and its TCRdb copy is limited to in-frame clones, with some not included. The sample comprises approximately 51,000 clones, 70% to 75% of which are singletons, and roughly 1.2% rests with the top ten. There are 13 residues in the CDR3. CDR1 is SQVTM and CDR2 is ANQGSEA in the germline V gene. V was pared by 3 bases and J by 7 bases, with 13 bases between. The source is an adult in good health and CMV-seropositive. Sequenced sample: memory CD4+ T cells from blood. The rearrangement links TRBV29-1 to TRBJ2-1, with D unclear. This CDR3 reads CSVDEGLGNEQFF. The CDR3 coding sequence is TGCAGCGTTGACGAAGGGCTTGGAAATGAGCAGTTCTTC.